This T cell receptor (beta chain) was obtained from a study of CD8 T cells in ankylosing spondylitis. Study-level findings and limits: A TCR beta motif of several highly homologous variants appeared characteristic of ankylosing spondylitis blood.

TCRdb fed the 5' RACE reads into MiXCR, producing one record per CDR3 protein. The sample has 100,000 to 150,000 distinct CDR3 sequences; around 9.7% are singletons. V lost 1 base to trimming and J lost 2 bases, with 7 bases between them. The CDR3 runs to 13 residues. Germline V CDR1 and CDR2: SQVTM, ANQGSEA. Turning to this clonotype: Its antigen is as yet unknown.

The chain has TRBV29-1 and TRBJ2-3; the D is unclear. This TCR was sampled from a male donor with ankylosing spondylitis or in good health (not recorded which). The sequencing input was blood, either unsorted or a sorted T cell fraction (not recorded which). CDR3 amino acids: CSVEGLNTDTQYF. CDR3 coding DNA: TGCAGCGTTGAAGGACTCAACACAGATACGCAGTATTTT.